The 28 T cell receptor beta chains listed next were all sequenced from one sample in a study of T-cell reconstitution after alpha-beta-depleted transplantation in children. A library of TCRbeta sequences, prepared with unique molecular identifiers, was generated. MiXCR, run by TCRdb on the PCR reads, gives a single entry per CDR3 protein. The repertoire holds roughly 300,000 distinct CDR3 sequences, with over 9% as singletons. This sample comprised PBMCs from the stem cell graft donor, obtained from the stem cell graft. The receptors come from a human donor who donated a stem cell graft to a child with acute lymphoblastic leukemia.

This clonotype appeared a few times. The chain combines TRBV10-2 with TRBJ1-1; D remains ambiguous. Germline V gene data show CDR1 as WSHSY and CDR2 as SAAADI. The CDR3 is made up of 12 amino acids. Trimming took off 3 bases at V and 2 bases at J, with 4 bases between the two ends. This CDR3 reads CASSEFNTEAFF. In DNA, the CDR3 is TGCGCCAGCAGTGAATTTAACACTGAAGCTTTCTTT.

V and J are TRBV2 and TRBJ2-7; a possible D gene is TRBD1 (5 bases). CDR3 length: 17 residues. V dropped 2 bases and J dropped 5 bases, with 22 bases sitting between them. Germline CDR1 and CDR2: SNHLY and FYNNEI. Here the CDR3 reads CASSEIAPQGLTDEQYF. The CDR3 coding sequence is TGTGCCAGCAGTGAAATAGCCCCTCAGGGATTGACGGACGAGCAGTACTTC.

This sequence joins TRBV7-9 and TRBJ1-2; D is undetermined. Between the trimmed V and J ends, which lost 1 base and 0 bases, there was a span of 15 bases. This CDR3 contains 17 residues. Germline CDR1 SEHNR, CDR2 FQNEAQ (reference sequence). In DNA, the CDR3 is TGTGCCAGCAGCTTAGTGGGGAACCCGCAAGCTAACTATGGCTACACCTTC. Protein sequence: CASSLVGNPQANYGYTF.

In its sample, this clonotype was seen a few times. Here the CDR3 DNA reads TGTGCCAGCAGCTTTAGCGGAGGGGACTACAATGAGCAGTTCTTC. Residues: CASSFSGGDYNEQFF. The V call is TRBV7-2, the J call TRBJ2-1, with a weak D call TRBD2 (6 bases). Germline V gives CDR1 SGHTA, CDR2 FQGNSA. The CDR3 has 15 amino acids. V gave up 3 bases and J gave up 3 bases, with 12 bases separating them. Filled out from reference TRBV7-2 and TRBJ2-1, the complete variable domain reads GAGVSQSPSNKVTEKGKDVELRCDPISGHTALYWYRQSLGQGLEFLIYFQGNSAPDKSGLPSDRFSAERTGGSVSTLTIQRTQQEDSAVYLCASSFSGGDYNEQFFGPGTRLTVL.

This chain links TRBV5-1 with TRBJ2-3; 10 nucleotides agree with TRBD2. V trimming: 0 bases; J trimming: 2 bases; junction bases outside the gene matches: 6. Germline V gene data show CDR1 as SGHRS and CDR2 as YFSETQ. CDR3 length: 17 residues. The CDR3 sequence: CASSLGTSGGNTDTQYF. For the CDR3, the DNA is TGCGCCAGCAGCTTGGGGACTAGCGGAGGCAACACAGATACGCAGTATTTT.

The chain uses TRBV4-1 and TRBJ1-1; a possible D gene is TRBD1 (5 bases). V shed 0 bases and J shed 6 bases, with 14 bases lying between them. CDR1 is MGHRA, CDR2 YSYEKL, per germline. CDR3 length: 15 amino acids. DNA of the CDR3: TGCGCCAGCAGCCAAGACGGGAGCCGAGGGGCTGAAGCTTTCTTT. It codes for CASSQDGSRGAEAFF.

This clonotype occurred many times. V gene TRBV4-1 combines with J gene TRBJ2-7; D unresolved. The ends were cut back, 2 bases at V and 2 bases at J, with 13 bases in the middle. The CDR3 consists of 15 residues. Germline CDR1 reads MGHRA; CDR2 reads YSYEKL. CDR3: CASSQSLPTTYEQYF. CDR3 DNA: TGCGCCAGCAGCCAAAGTCTTCCTACGACCTACGAGCAGTACTTC.

This chain uses TRBV7-2 with TRBJ2-7; 7 nucleotides match TRBD2. V shed 7 bases, J shed 2 bases, and the junction held 5 bases outside the gene matches. CDR1 is SGHTA, CDR2 FQGNSA, per germline. This CDR3 is 13 amino acids long. In nucleotides, the CDR3 is TGTGCCAGCACAACTAGCGCTACCTACGAGCAGTACTTC. As protein: CASTTSATYEQYF.

This chain links TRBV12-3 or TRBV12-4 with TRBJ2-7; TRBD2 aligns across 11 bases. This CDR3 comprises 15 residues. V trimming: 7 bases; J trimming: 1 base; junction bases outside the gene matches: 6. The CDR3 bases are TGTGCCAGCACCTTGACTAGCGGGGCTTCCTACGAGCAGTACTTC. Protein sequence: CASTLTSGASYEQYF.

The rearrangement joins TRBV3-1 to TRBJ2-7; D not resolved. The germline V gene encodes CDR1 LGHDT and CDR2 YNNKEL (reference sequence). V was cut by 1 base and J by 5 bases, with 3 bases left in between. This CDR3 comprises 11 residues. The CDR3: CASSQVHEQYF. Written as DNA, the CDR3 is TGTGCCAGCAGCCAAGTTCACGAGCAGTACTTC.

This clonotype was counted many times. The chain has TRBV20-1 and TRBJ2-1; TRBD2 agrees at 10 bases. CDR1 is DFQATT, CDR2 SNEGSKA, per germline (reference sequence). The ends lost 8 bases at V and 7 bases at J; junction bases unmatched: 11. CDR3 length: 14 amino acids. The DNA of the CDR3 is TGCAGTAAACTCCGAGCGGGAGGGCGAAATGAGCAGTTCTTC. It specifies CSKLRAGGRNEQFF.

This clonotype has just a few counts. The rearrangement uses TRBV4-3 and TRBJ2-1; 8 bases are a match to TRBD1. Unmatched junction bases numbered 11, after V lost 0 bases and J lost 7 bases. CDR3 length: 17 amino acids. The germline CDR1 and CDR2 sequences are LGHNA and YSLEER. CDR3 sequence (DNA): TGCGCCAGCAGCCAAGATCAGGGGCAGGGGGCTTGGAATGAGCAGTTCTTC. Translation gives CASSQDQGQGAWNEQFF.

The sample holds many counts of this clonotype. The J gene is TRBJ1-1, the V gene TRBV18; TRBD1 agrees at 11 bases. The CDR3 has 14 amino acids. The germline gives CDR1 KGHSH, CDR2 LQKENI. The V gene end was trimmed by 3 bases and the J gene end by 4 bases; junction bases not matched to a gene: 1. The CDR3 DNA sequence: TGTGCCAGCTCACCGGGACAGGGGGTCACTGAAGCTTTCTTT. Translated, it gives CASSPGQGVTEAFF.

In regard to this clonotype: With a much larger clone just one base away, this may be a read error. The chain joins TRBV5-1 to TRBJ2-7; 11 bases map to TRBD1. The germline gives CDR1 SGHRS, CDR2 YFSETQ. The CDR3 has 15 residues. V trimming: 7 bases; J trimming: 2 bases; junction bases outside the gene matches: 8. The CDR3 bases are TGCGCCAGCGGCTCCGGACAGGGGGCGGCCTACGAGCAGTACTTC. This encodes CASGSGQGAAYEQYF.

J is TRBJ2-3 and V is TRBV29-1, with 7 bases that match TRBD2. Germline assignment: CDR1 SQVTM and CDR2 ANQGSEA. V lost 7 bases to trimming and J lost 3 bases; unmatched junction nucleotides: 10. The CDR3 has 14 amino acids. The CDR3 bases are TGCAGCGCTGAGACTAGCTGGGTAACAGATACGCAGTATTTT. This gives the protein CSAETSWVTDTQYF.

This clonotype was counted between two and nine times. The CDR3, as DNA: TGTGCCAGCAGTGCTGGTCCCTACCGAGCGACTGGGGATGGCAATGAGCAGTTCTTC. This encodes CASSAGPYRATGDGNEQFF. J is TRBJ2-1 and V is TRBV6-1; unclear D gene. The CDR3 has 19 amino acids. CDR1 and CDR2 (germline): MNHNS, SASEGT. V was trimmed by 4 bases and J by 6 bases, leaving 28 bases between them.

In its sample, this clonotype was seen a few times. One end of the junction varies from germline; a read error may be responsible. The V call is TRBV4-1, the J call TRBJ1-1; TRBD1 agrees at 10 bases. CDR3 length: 11 amino acids. Germline-derived CDR1 and CDR2 are MGHRA and YSYEKL. For the CDR3, the DNA is TGCGCCAGCAGCCTTGGGACAGGGGAAATCTTT. Protein sequence: CASSLGTGEIF.

The chain combines TRBV24-1 with TRBJ2-6, with 7 bases that match TRBD1. CDR1 and CDR2 from the germline V gene are KGHDR and SFDVKD. The CDR3 runs to 16 residues. Trimming took 3 bases from V and 4 from J; bases not matched to a gene: 5. CDR3 DNA: TGTGCCACCAGTGATGCGACAGGGTGGGGGGCCAACGTCCTGACTTTC. Its protein product is CATSDATGWGANVLTF.

This clonotype turned up a few times. The chain is built from TRBV29-1 and TRBJ2-3, with D tentatively TRBD1 or TRBD2 (5 bases each). Germline CDR1 and CDR2: SQVTM and ANQGSEA. The CDR3 sequence is 15 residues long. V was clipped by 4 bases and J by 5 bases, with 19 bases between them. The CDR3 nucleotides are TGCAGCGTTGTGTGGGAAGGGGAGCCCCTAGATACGCAGTATTTT. This encodes CSVVWEGEPLDTQYF.

A few counts support this clonotype. The J gene is TRBJ1-1, the V gene TRBV6-2 or TRBV6-3; D uncertain. Germline V gives CDR1 MNHEY, CDR2 SVGEGT. Trimming shortened V by 4 bases and J by 2 bases, and 11 bases separated the two germline ends. The CDR3 totals 14 residues. The CDR3 sequence: CASSSTASNTEAFF. The CDR3 DNA follows: TGTGCCAGCAGTTCCACCGCCTCAAACACTGAAGCTTTCTTT.

This clonotype has just a few counts. The chain links TRBV20-1 to TRBJ1-5, with D possibly TRBD1 on 5 matching bases. Deletions cut 5 bases from V and 0 bases from J, with 14 bases between. The V gene's germline CDR1 is DFQATT and CDR2 SNEGSKA (reference sequence). This CDR3 has 15 residues. The CDR3 sequence is CSAGAGQYSNQPQHF. The CDR3 bases are TGCAGTGCTGGAGCAGGACAATATAGCAATCAGCCCCAGCATTTT.

CDR3 bases: TGTGCCAGCAGCCAAGAGCGACTAGCGGGAACTCCCCACGAGCAGTACTTC. This gives the protein CASSQERLAGTPHEQYF. The chain uses TRBV3-1 and TRBJ2-7; 11 bases align to TRBD2. CDR3 size: 17 residues. After removal of 0 bases from V and 5 bases from J, the junction contained 9 bases not matched to a gene. Germline CDR1 LGHDT, CDR2 YNNKEL (reference sequence).

The V call is TRBV7-2, the J call TRBJ1-2, with 7 bases lining up with TRBD1. V shed 5 bases and J 2 bases; nucleotides not matched to a gene: 5. The CDR3 covers 14 residues. Germline CDR1 SGHTA, CDR2 FQGNSA. The CDR3 spells CASSPETGNYGYTF. DNA for the CDR3: TGTGCCAGCAGCCCGGAGACAGGGAACTATGGCTACACCTTC.

This clonotype appeared a few times. The chain has TRBV27 and TRBJ1-2; 9 bases are a match to TRBD1. There are 17 residues in the CDR3. Germline V lookup: CDR1 MNHEY, CDR2 SMNVEV (reference sequence). With 3 bases clipped from V and 6 bases from J, the junction kept 14 bases outside the gene matches. Here the CDR3 DNA reads TGTGCCAGCAGTTTTCTCCCTGGGACAGGGTCGGGGGATGGCTACACCTTC. Translation gives CASSFLPGTGSGDGYTF.

There are many counts of this clonotype. The chain carries TRBV7-2 and TRBJ1-1; D call uncertain. Germline V lookup: CDR1 SGHTA, CDR2 FQGNSA. CDR3 length equals 13 residues. Between the trimmed V and J ends, which lost 5 bases and 1 base, there was a span of 8 bases. CDR3 in DNA: TGTGCCAGCAGCCCCCGGGGGAACACTGAAGCTTTCTTT. It codes for CASSPRGNTEAFF. Filled out from reference TRBV7-2 and TRBJ1-1, the complete variable domain reads GAGVSQSPSNKVTEKGKDVELRCDPISGHTALYWYRQSLGQGLEFLIYFQGNSAPDKSGLPSDRFSAERTGGSVSTLTIQRTQQEDSAVYLCASSPRGNTEAFFGQGTRLTVV.

The table lists this clonotype with a few counts. The gene calls are TRBV6-2 or TRBV6-3 and TRBJ2-1; tentative D call: TRBD2 (7 bases). Trimming shortened V by 7 bases and J by 4 bases, and 26 bases separated the two germline ends. The germline V gene encodes CDR1 MNHEY and CDR2 SVGEGT. CDR3 length equals 18 residues. CDR3 in DNA: TGTGCCAGCACCCAGACCTTTAGGGGGGAGGGCCGTTACAATGAGCAGTTCTTC. This sequence encodes CASTQTFRGEGRYNEQFF.

This clonotype was seen more than once but under ten times. This chain joins TRBV7-2 and TRBJ2-6, with D perhaps assigned TRBD1 or TRBD2 (5 bases each). V dropped 6 bases and J dropped 1 base, with 16 bases sitting between them. CDR1 is SGHTA and CDR2 is FQGNSA in the germline V gene. This CDR3 contains 17 residues. CDR3 sequence: CASRPGTAMSGANVLTF. The CDR3, as DNA: TGTGCCAGCAGGCCCGGGACGGCAATGTCTGGGGCCAACGTCCTGACTTTC.

The CDR3, as DNA: TGCAGTGCCGCCGGTTCGTACTCCTACAATGAGCAGTTCTTC. Translating gives CSAAGSYSYNEQFF. The rearrangement links TRBV20-1 to TRBJ2-1; D gene uncertain. The germline gives CDR1 DFQATT, CDR2 SNEGSKA (reference sequence). V dropped 6 bases and J dropped 0 bases, with 12 bases sitting between them. CDR3 length: 14 residues.